The 26 T cell receptor beta chains given below trace back to one sample, sequenced in a study of T cells after yellow fever vaccination. One entry per CDR3 protein, called by TCRdb with MiXCR from the 5' RACE reads. The data show tens of thousands of distinct CDR3 sequences, 4.5% to 6% seen once. The sample here was PBMCs, either bulk or a sorted T-cell subset (CD4+, CD8+, memory, or dextramer-sorted; not recorded which), taken on the day of the yellow fever booster vaccination. The receptors shown here come from a man aged 18 to 35 who received the YFV17D yellow fever vaccine.

The V call is TRBV4-2, the J call TRBJ2-1, with unresolved D. Germline V gene sequence: CDR1 LGHNA, CDR2 YNFKEQ. Trimming pared 4 bases from V and 5 bases from J, leaving 9 bases between. CDR3 size: 13 residues. This CDR3 reads CASSPPQDNEQFF. The CDR3 DNA follows: TGTGCCAGCAGCCCCCCCCAGGACAATGAGCAGTTCTTC.

This clonotype was recorded many times. The rearrangement joins TRBV5-1 to TRBJ2-1; no reliable D call. The CDR3 extends over 15 amino acids. Per the germline V gene, CDR1 is SGHRS and CDR2 is YFSETQ. The V gene lost 0 bases and the J gene lost 5 bases, with 12 bases spanning the gap. The CDR3 region is CASSLAPPRNNEQFF. The CDR3 coding sequence is TGCGCCAGCAGCTTGGCGCCACCTCGGAACAATGAGCAGTTCTTC.

This clonotype was counted between two and nine times. The V gene is TRBV25-1, the J gene TRBJ2-7, with a possible D match to TRBD2 (5 bases). The length of the CDR3 is 13 residues. Germline V gives CDR1 MGHDK, CDR2 SYGVNS. Trimming stripped 4 bases from V and 7 bases from J, with 14 bases between. The CDR3 sequence: CASSVPGSREQYF. The CDR3 bases are TGTGCCAGCAGTGTCCCGGGAAGTCGAGAGCAGTACTTC.

The rearrangement links TRBV5-4 to TRBJ2-3; no clear D. CDR3 length: 15 residues. Germline V gives CDR1 SGHNT, CDR2 YYREEE (reference sequence). Trimming cost V 2 bases and J 0 bases, with 10 bases left between them. The CDR3 protein is CASSLGPSSTDTQYF. In nucleotides, the CDR3 is TGTGCCAGCAGCTTAGGGCCTTCTAGCACAGATACGCAGTATTTT.

In this sample, this clonotype turned up a few times. The J gene is TRBJ2-3, the V gene TRBV6-1; tentative D call: TRBD1 (5 bases). The V end was cut by 5 bases, the J end by 1 base, with 10 bases between. Germline V gene lookup returns CDR1 MNHNS and CDR2 SASEGT. The CDR3 totals 14 residues. The CDR3 DNA sequence: TGTGCCAGCAGTTGGGCACAGGGCACAGATACGCAGTATTTT. Translating it yields CASSWAQGTDTQYF.

This clonotype was observed a few times. V is TRBV28 and J is TRBJ1-1; D not certain. The CDR3 contains 15 residues. Per germline, CDR1 MDHEN and CDR2 SYDVKM. V dropped 1 base and J dropped 1 base, with 10 bases sitting between them. CDR3 sequence reads: CASSLFGRSNTEAFF. CDR3 DNA: TGTGCCAGCAGTTTATTTGGGAGATCGAACACTGAAGCTTTCTTT.

This clonotype was seen repeatedly, ten times or more. This chain connects TRBV29-1 to TRBJ1-1; D is unresolved. This CDR3 has 13 amino acids. Trimming cost V 5 bases and J 1 base, with 11 bases left between them. CDR1 and CDR2 (germline): SQVTM, ANQGSEA. CDR3 region: CSVFNSENTEAFF. The CDR3 nucleotides are TGCAGCGTTTTTAACTCGGAGAACACTGAAGCTTTCTTT.

This clonotype was picked up many times. The chain combines TRBV29-1 with TRBJ2-3; weak D call: TRBD2 (6 bases). From germline, CDR1 is SQVTM and CDR2 ANQGSEA. V lost 1 base, J lost 3 bases, and 8 bases lay in between. The CDR3 covers 13 residues. The CDR3 DNA sequence: TGCAGCGTTGAAGGCGGGGCGACAGATACGCAGTATTTT. Amino acids: CSVEGGATDTQYF.

The chain links TRBV30 to TRBJ2-1; D gene ambiguous. Germline V gene data show CDR1 as GTSNPN and CDR2 as SVGIG (reference sequence). Trimming took 1 base from V and 8 from J, leaving 12 bases between them. This CDR3 is built from 13 residues. The DNA of the CDR3 is TGTGCCTGGAGTGAATCCGGGTTGGATGAGCAGTTCTTC. Its translation is CAWSESGLDEQFF.

The chain couples TRBV5-1 to TRBJ2-3, with 7 bases that match TRBD2. CDR3 size: 15 residues. V shed 0 bases and J 4 bases; nucleotides not matched to a gene: 5. CDR1 and CDR2 from the germline V gene are SGHRS and YFSETQ. The CDR3 nucleotides are TGCGCCAGCAGCTTGGCGCTAGCGGCCTCAGATACGCAGTATTTT. Amino acids: CASSLALAASDTQYF.

This clonotype has at least ten counts. This chain uses TRBV28 with TRBJ2-3; 10 bases line up with TRBD2. The germline CDR1 and CDR2 sequences are MDHEN and SYDVKM. The CDR3 is made up of 15 amino acids. The ends lost 3 bases at V and 6 bases at J; junction bases unmatched: 6. CDR3 sequence: CASSFSLAGVDTQYF. For the CDR3, the DNA is TGTGCCAGCAGTTTTAGCCTAGCGGGGGTGGATACGCAGTATTTT.

Many counts were recorded for this clonotype. This chain links TRBV27 with TRBJ1-1; TRBD1 matches at 9 bases. Germline CDR1 reads MNHEY; CDR2 reads SMNVEV (reference sequence). Germline trimming cut 6 bases from V and 2 bases from J; bases unmatched to any gene: 4. There are 14 residues in the CDR3. The CDR3 coding sequence is TGTGCCAGCAGGGTGACAGGGGGAAACACTGAAGCTTTCTTT. Its translation: CASRVTGGNTEAFF.

The chain combines TRBV28 with TRBJ2-3, with D maybe TRBD1 (6 bases). The CDR3 totals 15 residues. The germline gives CDR1 MDHEN, CDR2 SYDVKM. The V end lost 3 bases, the J end lost 1 base, and 11 bases lay between the germline ends. CDR3 coding DNA: TGTGCCAGCAGTTTGACAGGATCGGGCACAGATACGCAGTATTTT. It specifies CASSLTGSGTDTQYF. The full variable domain, its missing parts supplied by reference TRBV28 and TRBJ2-3, is DVKVTQSSRYLVKRTGEKVFLECVQDMDHENMFWYRQDPGLGLRLIYFSYDVKMKEKGDIPEGYSVSREKKERFSLILESASTNQTSMYLCASSLTGSGTDTQYFGPGTRLTVL.

This clonotype was observed a handful of times. V is TRBV19 and J is TRBJ2-7; 7 bases fit TRBD1. This CDR3 region has 14 residues. The trim removed 6 bases at V and 0 bases at J, leaving 5 bases unmatched. CDR1 and CDR2 from the germline V gene are LNHDA and SQIVND (reference sequence). The CDR3 loop reads CASRPGQSSYEQYF. In DNA form, the CDR3 reads TGTGCCAGTAGACCGGGACAGAGCTCCTACGAGCAGTACTTC.

The V gene is TRBV4-1, the J gene TRBJ2-7; D gene unclear. This CDR3 contains 14 residues. V lost 0 bases to trimming and J lost 6 bases, with 12 bases between them. In germline, CDR1 is MGHRA, CDR2 YSYEKL. For the CDR3, the DNA is TGCGCCAGCAGCCAAGACCCAGGATGGAGCGAGCAGTACTTC. Its protein product is CASSQDPGWSEQYF.

This clonotype was observed many times. The gene calls are TRBV7-9 and TRBJ2-1; D is unclear. Trimming stripped 2 bases from V and 7 bases from J, with 3 bases between. The CDR3 is made up of 11 amino acids. The germline V gene has CDR1 SEHNR and CDR2 FQNEAQ (reference sequence). CDR3 protein: CASSLMNEQFF. In DNA, the CDR3 is TGTGCCAGCAGCTTAATGAATGAGCAGTTCTTC.

This sequence joins TRBV7-9 and TRBJ2-2; 7 nucleotides agree with TRBD1. Germline V gene data show CDR1 as SEHNR and CDR2 as FQNEAQ (reference sequence). The CDR3 spans 12 residues. J gave up 5 bases and V 6 bases, and 0 bases lay outside the gene matches. This CDR3 reads CASRTGTGELFF. Written as DNA, the CDR3 is TGTGCCAGCAGGACAGGGACCGGGGAGCTGTTTTTT.

This clonotype occurred a few times. The V call is TRBV14, the J call TRBJ1-1, with TRBD1 matching 7 bases. The germline V gene has CDR1 SGHDN and CDR2 FVKESK. With V trimmed by 4 bases and J by 2 bases, 7 bases remained unmatched. The CDR3 has 15 residues. The CDR3 bases are TGTGCCAGCAGCCGGAGGGACAGAGACAACACTGAAGCTTTCTTT. Translated: CASSRRDRDNTEAFF.

This clonotype has just a few counts. The chain combines TRBV4-3 with TRBJ2-5; unclear D gene. The CDR3 sequence is 14 residues long. Germline CDR1 LGHNA, CDR2 YSLEER. The V end lost 1 base, the J end lost 4 bases, and 10 bases lay between the germline ends. The CDR3 loop reads CASSQVQGRETQYF. CDR3 coding DNA: TGCGCCAGCAGCCAAGTGCAAGGAAGAGAGACCCAGTACTTC.

This clonotype has just a few counts. This chain connects TRBV7-9 to TRBJ2-6; TRBD1 matches 9 bases. Germline CDR1 reads SEHNR; CDR2 reads FQNEAQ (reference sequence). Unmatched junction bases numbered 9, after V lost 5 bases and J lost 4 bases. CDR3 size: 17 residues. Here the CDR3 reads CASSTGTGLRGANVLTF. The CDR3 nucleotides are TGTGCCAGCAGCACCGGGACAGGGCTGCGAGGGGCCAACGTCCTGACTTTC.

The rearrangement joins TRBV4-1 to TRBJ1-2, with D unresolved. In germline, CDR1 is MGHRA, CDR2 YSYEKL. CDR3 size: 16 residues. V was cut by 7 bases and J by 2 bases, with 20 bases left in between. CDR3 sequence: CASTPKRAGLNYGYTF. The CDR3 bases are TGCGCCAGCACCCCAAAACGGGCAGGACTGAACTATGGCTACACCTTC.

This clonotype was found a few times. The rearrangement links TRBV12-3 or TRBV12-4 to TRBJ1-2; D remains ambiguous. The CDR3 spans 13 residues. V was shortened by 6 bases and J by 4 bases, with 12 bases between the two germline ends. The CDR3: CASRQRRAYGYTF. For the CDR3, the DNA is TGTGCCAGCAGGCAACGAAGGGCCTATGGCTACACCTTC.

This clonotype was observed a few times. V gene TRBV7-9 combines with J gene TRBJ1-2; D might be TRBD1 (6 bases). CDR3 length equals 15 residues. Germline-derived CDR1 and CDR2 are SEHNR and FQNEAQ (reference sequence). V lost 6 bases and J 4 bases, leaving 18 bases between the germline ends. Here the CDR3 reads CASRLSVGDIYGYTF. CDR3 DNA sequence: TGTGCCAGCAGGTTATCAGTGGGGGACATCTATGGCTACACCTTC.

This clonotype has at least ten counts. V gene TRBV19 combines with J gene TRBJ1-1, with D unresolved. CDR1 LNHDA and CDR2 SQIVND come from the germline V gene (reference sequence). V was pared by 3 bases and J by 1 base, with 12 bases between. The CDR3 loop spans 15 amino acids. The CDR3 sequence: CASSISPGANTEAFF. The CDR3 DNA sequence: TGTGCCAGTAGTATTAGTCCGGGCGCGAACACTGAAGCTTTCTTT.

Only a few counts were recorded for this clonotype. The chain links TRBV7-2 to TRBJ2-5, with D maybe TRBD2 (7 bases). The CDR3 is 13 amino acids. Trimming took off 6 bases at V and 1 base at J, with 9 bases between the two ends. Germline V gene lookup returns CDR1 SGHTA and CDR2 FQGNSA. The CDR3 coding sequence is TGTGCCAGCAGACGGGGGGCCCAAGAGACCCAGTACTTC. It translates to CASRRGAQETQYF.

In this sample, this clonotype turned up many times. The chain links TRBV9 to TRBJ1-5; D gene ambiguous. The V end lost 4 bases, the J end lost 3 bases, and 14 bases lay between the germline ends. CDR1 and CDR2 (germline): SGDLS, YYNGEE. This CDR3 is 15 amino acids long. The CDR3 sequence: CASSSSGQPNQPQHF. CDR3 DNA sequence: TGTGCCAGCAGCTCCAGTGGCCAGCCCAATCAGCCCCAGCATTTT.